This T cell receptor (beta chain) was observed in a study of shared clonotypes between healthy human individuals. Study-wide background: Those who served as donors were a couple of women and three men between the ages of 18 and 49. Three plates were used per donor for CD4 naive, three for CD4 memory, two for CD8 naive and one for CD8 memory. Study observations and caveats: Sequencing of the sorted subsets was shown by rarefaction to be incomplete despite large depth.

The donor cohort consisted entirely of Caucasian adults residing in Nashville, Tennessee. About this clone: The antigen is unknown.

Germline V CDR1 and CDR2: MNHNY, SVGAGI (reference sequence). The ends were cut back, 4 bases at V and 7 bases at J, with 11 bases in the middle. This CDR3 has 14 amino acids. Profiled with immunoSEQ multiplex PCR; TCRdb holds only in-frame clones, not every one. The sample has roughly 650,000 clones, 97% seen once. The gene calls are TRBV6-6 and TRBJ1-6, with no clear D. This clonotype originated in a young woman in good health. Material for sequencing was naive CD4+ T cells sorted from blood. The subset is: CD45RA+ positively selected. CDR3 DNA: TGTGCCAGCAGTTTCCGGGGTACCAATTCACCCCTCCACTTT. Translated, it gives CASSFRGTNSPLHF.